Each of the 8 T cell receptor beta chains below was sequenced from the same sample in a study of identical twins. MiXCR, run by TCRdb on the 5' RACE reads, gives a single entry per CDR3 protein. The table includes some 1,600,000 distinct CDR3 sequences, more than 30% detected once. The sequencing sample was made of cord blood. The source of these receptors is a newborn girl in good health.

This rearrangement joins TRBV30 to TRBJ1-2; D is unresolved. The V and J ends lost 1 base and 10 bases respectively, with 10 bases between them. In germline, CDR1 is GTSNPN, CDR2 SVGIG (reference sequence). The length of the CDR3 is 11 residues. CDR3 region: CAWSAYSLYTF. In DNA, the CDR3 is TGTGCCTGGAGTGCTTATTCACTCTACACCTTC.

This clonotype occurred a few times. DNA of the CDR3: TGTGCCAGCACCCCCGTTGGCACAGATACGCAGTATTTT. It yields the protein CASTPVGTDTQYF. V gene TRBV6-5 combines with J gene TRBJ2-3; no definite D call. Germline V CDR1 and CDR2: MNHEY, SVGAGI. CDR3 length: 13 amino acids. V was trimmed by 7 bases and J by 1 base, leaving 9 bases between them.

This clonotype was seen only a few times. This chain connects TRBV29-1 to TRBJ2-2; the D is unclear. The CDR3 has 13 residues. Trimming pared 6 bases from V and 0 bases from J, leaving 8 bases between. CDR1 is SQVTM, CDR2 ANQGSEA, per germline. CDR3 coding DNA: TGCAGCGTAGAACCCGCGAACACCGGGGAGCTGTTTTTT. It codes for CSVEPANTGELFF.

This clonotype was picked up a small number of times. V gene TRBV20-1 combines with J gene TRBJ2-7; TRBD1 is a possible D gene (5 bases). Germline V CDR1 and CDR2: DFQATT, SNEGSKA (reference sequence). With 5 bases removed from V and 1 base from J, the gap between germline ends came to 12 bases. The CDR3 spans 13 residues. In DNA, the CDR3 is TGCAGTGCTCCCCATAGGGGTTCCTACGAGCAGTACTTC. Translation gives CSAPHRGSYEQYF.

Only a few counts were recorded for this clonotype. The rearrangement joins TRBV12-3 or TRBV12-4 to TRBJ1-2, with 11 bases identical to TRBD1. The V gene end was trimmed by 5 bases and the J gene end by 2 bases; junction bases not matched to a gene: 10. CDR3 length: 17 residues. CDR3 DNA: TGTGCCAGCAGTCCCGGGGACAGGGGGAAAGGAAACTATGGCTACACCTTC. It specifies CASSPGDRGKGNYGYTF.

The CDR3 reads CATGTGVNTEAFF. The CDR3 nucleotides read TGTGCCACCGGGACAGGGGTGAACACTGAAGCTTTCTTT. The chain is built from TRBV10-3 and TRBJ1-1; 10 bases map to TRBD1. The CDR3 runs 13 residues. The ends lost 10 bases at V and 0 bases at J; junction bases unmatched: 2. The germline V gene encodes CDR1 ENHRY and CDR2 SYGVKD.

Written as DNA, the CDR3 is TGTGCCAGCAGTTCCAAGGGGGCAGGGAACACTGAAGCTTTCTTT. Translating it yields CASSSKGAGNTEAFF. V and J are TRBV28 and TRBJ1-1; TRBD1 matches at 7 bases. Germline CDR1 and CDR2: MDHEN and SYDVKM. The V gene end was trimmed by 4 bases and the J gene end by 1 base; junction bases not matched to a gene: 6. CDR3 size: 15 residues.

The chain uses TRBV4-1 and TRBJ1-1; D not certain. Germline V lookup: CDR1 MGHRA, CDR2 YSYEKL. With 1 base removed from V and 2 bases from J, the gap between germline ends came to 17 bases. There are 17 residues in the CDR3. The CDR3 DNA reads TGCGCCAGCAGCCAAGGGGGAGTTCTACGCCTTAACACTGAAGCTTTCTTT. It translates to CASSQGGVLRLNTEAFF.